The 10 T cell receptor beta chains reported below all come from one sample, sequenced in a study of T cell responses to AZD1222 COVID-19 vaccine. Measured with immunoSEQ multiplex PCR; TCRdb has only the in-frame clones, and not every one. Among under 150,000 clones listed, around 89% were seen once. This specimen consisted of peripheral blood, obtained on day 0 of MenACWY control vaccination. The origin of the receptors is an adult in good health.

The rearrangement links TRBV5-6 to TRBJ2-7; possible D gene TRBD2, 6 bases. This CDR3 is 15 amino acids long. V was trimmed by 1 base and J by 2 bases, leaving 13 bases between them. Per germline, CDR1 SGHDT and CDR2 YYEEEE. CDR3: CASSLRDWATYEQYF. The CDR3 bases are TGTGCCAGCAGCTTGCGGGACTGGGCAACCTACGAGCAGTACTTC.

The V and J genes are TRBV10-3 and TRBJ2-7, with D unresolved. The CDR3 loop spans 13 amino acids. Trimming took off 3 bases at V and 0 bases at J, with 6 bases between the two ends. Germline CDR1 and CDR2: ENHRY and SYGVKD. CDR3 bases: TGTGCCATCAGTGAAGGCATCTCCTACGAGCAGTACTTC. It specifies CAISEGISYEQYF.

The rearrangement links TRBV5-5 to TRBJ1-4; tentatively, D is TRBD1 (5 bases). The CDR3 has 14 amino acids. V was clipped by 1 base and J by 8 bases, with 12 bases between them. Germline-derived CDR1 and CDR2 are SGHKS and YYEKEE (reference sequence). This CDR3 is CASSLTGGAEKLFF. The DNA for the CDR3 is TGTGCCAGCAGCTTGACAGGCGGGGCGGAAAAACTGTTTTTT.

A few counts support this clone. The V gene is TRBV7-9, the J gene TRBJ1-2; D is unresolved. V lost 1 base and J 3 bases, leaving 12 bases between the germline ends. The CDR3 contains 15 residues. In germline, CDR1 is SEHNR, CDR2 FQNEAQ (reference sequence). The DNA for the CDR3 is TGTGCCAGCAGCTTAGGTGTTGCAGGACACTATGGCTACACCTTC. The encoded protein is CASSLGVAGHYGYTF.

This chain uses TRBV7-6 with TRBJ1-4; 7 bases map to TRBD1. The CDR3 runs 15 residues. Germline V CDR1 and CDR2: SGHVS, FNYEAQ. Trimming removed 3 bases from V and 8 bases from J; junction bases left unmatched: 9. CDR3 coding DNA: TGTGCCAGCAGCTTGGGACAGCAGGGGGGAGAAAAACTGTTTTTT. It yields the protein CASSLGQQGGEKLFF.

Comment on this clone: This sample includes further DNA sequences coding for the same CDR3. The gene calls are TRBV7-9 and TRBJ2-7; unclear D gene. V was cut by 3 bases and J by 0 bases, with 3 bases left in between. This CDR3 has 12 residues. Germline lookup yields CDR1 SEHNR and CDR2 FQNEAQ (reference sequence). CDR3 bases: TGTGCCAGCAGCTTTGGCTCCTACGAGCAGTACTTC. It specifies CASSFGSYEQYF.

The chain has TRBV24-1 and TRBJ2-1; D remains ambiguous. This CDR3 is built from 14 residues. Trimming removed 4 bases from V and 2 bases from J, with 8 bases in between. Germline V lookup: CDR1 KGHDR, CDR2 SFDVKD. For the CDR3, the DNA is TGTGCCACCAGTGAACCGACGGCCTACAATGAGCAGTTCTTC. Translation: CATSEPTAYNEQFF.

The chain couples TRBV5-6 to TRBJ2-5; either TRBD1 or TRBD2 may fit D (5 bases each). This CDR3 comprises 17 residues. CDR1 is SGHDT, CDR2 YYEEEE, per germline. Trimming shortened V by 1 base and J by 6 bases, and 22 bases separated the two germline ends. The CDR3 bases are TGTGCCAGCAGCTTGCTTGGTGAGGGGAGAGGGCGGAAGACCCAGTACTTC. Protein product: CASSLLGEGRGRKTQYF.

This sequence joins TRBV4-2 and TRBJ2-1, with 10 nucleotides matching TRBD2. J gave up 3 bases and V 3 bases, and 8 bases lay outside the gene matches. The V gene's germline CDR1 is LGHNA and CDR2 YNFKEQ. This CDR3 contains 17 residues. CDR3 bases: TGTGCCAGCAGCCAGCGAACCCTAGCGGGAGACTACAATGAGCAGTTCTTC. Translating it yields CASSQRTLAGDYNEQFF.

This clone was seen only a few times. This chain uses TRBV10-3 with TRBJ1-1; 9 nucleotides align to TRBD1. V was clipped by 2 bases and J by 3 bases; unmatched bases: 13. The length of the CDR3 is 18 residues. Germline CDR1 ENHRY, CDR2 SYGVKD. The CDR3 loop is CAISEQSRYRGLDTEAFF. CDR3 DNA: TGTGCCATCAGTGAGCAGTCGAGGTACAGGGGGCTGGACACTGAAGCTTTCTTT.